This TCR beta chain originates from a study of blood T cell repertoires in COVID-19. Study background: Spain, Italy and the United States supplied samples that represented acute and convalescent COVID-19. The analysed material was cDNA or gDNA that came from T cells, B-cell-depleted T cells, or PBMCs.

V was clipped by 5 bases and J by 4 bases; unmatched bases: 13. CDR3 length: 16 residues. The germline CDR1 and CDR2 sequences are SGHRS and YFSETQ. The authors' processing: Estimates of nucleated cell counts were drawn from the amplification of reference gene primers. Repertoires were generated with immunoSEQ multiplex PCR, while TCRdb's copy carries only in-frame clones and drops some. V, J and clone size were drawn from that table, and D and trimming were deduced from the DNA. Seen here are around 270,000 clones, 84% observed once, and the top ten hold less than 5%. This TCR came from a man aged 60-69 years with acute or convalescent COVID-19. The chain carries TRBV5-1 and TRBJ2-7, with TRBD1 matching over 9 bases. Input material: peripheral blood. CDR3 region: CASSPGGTGGGYEQYF. CDR3 nucleotides: TGCGCCAGCAGTCCAGGGGGTACAGGGGGCGGATACGAGCAGTACTTC. The entire variable domain, with the rest obtained from reference TRBV5-1 and TRBJ2-7, is as follows: KAGVTQTPRYLIKTRGQQVTLSCSPISGHRSVSWYQQTPGQGLQFLFEYFSETQRNKGNFPGRFSGRQFSNSRSEMNVSTLELGDSALYLCASSPGGTGGGYEQYFGPGTRLTVT.